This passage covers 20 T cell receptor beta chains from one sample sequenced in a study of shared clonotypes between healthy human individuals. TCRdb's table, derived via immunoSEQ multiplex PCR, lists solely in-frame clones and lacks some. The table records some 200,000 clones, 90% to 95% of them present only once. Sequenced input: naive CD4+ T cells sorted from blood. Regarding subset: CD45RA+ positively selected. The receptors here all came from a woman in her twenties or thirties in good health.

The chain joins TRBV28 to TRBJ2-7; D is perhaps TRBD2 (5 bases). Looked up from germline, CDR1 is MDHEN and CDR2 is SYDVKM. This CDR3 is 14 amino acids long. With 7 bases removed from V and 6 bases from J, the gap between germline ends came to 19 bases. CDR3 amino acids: CASTVRGVSSEQYF. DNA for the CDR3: TGTGCCAGCACCGTTCGGGGAGTGTCAAGCGAGCAGTACTTC.

CDR3 nucleotides: TGTGCCAGCAGCTCCCTGGCCTTGAGGAACACCGGGGAGCTGTTTTTT. Protein: CASSSLALRNTGELFF. The chain uses TRBV27 and TRBJ2-2; D is ambiguous. CDR3 length: 16 amino acids. Trimming left V 6 bases short and J 1 base short, with 15 bases between. From germline, CDR1 is MNHEY and CDR2 SMNVEV (reference sequence).

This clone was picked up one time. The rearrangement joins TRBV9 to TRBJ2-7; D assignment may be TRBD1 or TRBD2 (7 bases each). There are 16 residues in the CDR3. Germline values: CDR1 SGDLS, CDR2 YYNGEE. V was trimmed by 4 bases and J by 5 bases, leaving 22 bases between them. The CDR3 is CASSSQGGTVRHEQYF. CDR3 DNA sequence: TGTGCCAGCAGCTCACAGGGAGGGACAGTGAGGCACGAGCAGTACTTC.

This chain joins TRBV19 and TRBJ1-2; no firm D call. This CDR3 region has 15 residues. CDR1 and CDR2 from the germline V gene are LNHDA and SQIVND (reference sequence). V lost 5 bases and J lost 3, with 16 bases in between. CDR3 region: CASSAHRALDYGYTF. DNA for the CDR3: TGTGCCAGTAGTGCACACAGAGCCCTTGACTATGGCTACACCTTC.

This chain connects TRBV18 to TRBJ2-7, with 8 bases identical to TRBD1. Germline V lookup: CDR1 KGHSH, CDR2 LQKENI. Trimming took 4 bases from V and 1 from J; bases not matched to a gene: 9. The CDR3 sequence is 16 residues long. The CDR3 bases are TGTGCCAGCTCACTTAAATCAGGGGGCGCATCCTACGAGCAGTACTTC. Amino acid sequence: CASSLKSGGASYEQYF.

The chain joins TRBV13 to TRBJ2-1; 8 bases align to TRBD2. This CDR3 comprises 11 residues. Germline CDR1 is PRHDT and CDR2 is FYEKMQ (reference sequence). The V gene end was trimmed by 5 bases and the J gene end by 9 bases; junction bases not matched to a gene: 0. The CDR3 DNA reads TGTGCCAGCAGCCTAGCGGGTGAGCAGTTCTTC. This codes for CASSLAGEQFF. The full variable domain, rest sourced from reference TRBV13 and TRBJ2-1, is AAGVIQSPRHLIKEKRETATLKCYPIPRHDTVYWYQQGPGQDPQFLISFYEKMQSDKGSIPDRFSAQQFSDYHSELNMSSLELGDSALYFCASSLAGEQFFGPGTRLTVL.

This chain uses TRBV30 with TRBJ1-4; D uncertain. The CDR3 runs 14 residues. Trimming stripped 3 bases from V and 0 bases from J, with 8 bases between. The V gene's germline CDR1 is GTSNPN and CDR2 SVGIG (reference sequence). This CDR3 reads CAWRRAATNEKLFF. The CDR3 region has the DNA TGTGCCTGGAGGCGGGCAGCAACTAATGAAAAACTGTTTTTT.

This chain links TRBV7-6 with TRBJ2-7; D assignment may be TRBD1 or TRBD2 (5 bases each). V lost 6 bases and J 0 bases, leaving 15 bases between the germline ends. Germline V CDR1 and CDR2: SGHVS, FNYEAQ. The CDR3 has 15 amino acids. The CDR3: CASREGETSSYEQYF. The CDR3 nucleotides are TGTGCCAGCAGGGAAGGGGAGACGAGCTCCTACGAGCAGTACTTC.

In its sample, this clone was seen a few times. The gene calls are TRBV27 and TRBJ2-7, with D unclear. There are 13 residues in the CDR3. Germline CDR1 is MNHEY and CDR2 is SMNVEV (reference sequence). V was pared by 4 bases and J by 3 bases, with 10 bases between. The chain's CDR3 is CASSSPRNYEQYF. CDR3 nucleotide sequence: TGTGCCAGCAGTTCACCACGAAACTACGAGCAGTACTTC.

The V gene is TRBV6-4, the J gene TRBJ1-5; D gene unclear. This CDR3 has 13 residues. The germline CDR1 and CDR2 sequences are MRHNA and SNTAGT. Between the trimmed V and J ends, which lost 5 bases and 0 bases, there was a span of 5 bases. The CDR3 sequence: CASSRNSNQPQHF. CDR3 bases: TGTGCCAGCAGTAGGAATAGCAATCAGCCCCAGCATTTT.

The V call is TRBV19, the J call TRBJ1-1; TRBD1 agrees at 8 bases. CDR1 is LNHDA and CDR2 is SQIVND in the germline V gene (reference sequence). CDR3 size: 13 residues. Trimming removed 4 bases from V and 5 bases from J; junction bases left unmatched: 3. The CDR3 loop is CASSTHRGTEAFF. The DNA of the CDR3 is TGTGCCAGTAGTACCCACAGGGGGACTGAAGCTTTCTTT. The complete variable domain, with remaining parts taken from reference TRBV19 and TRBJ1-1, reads DGGITQSPKYLFRKEGQNVTLSCEQNLNHDAMYWYRQDPGQGLRLIYYSQIVNDFQKGDIAEGYSVSREKKESFPLTVTSAQKNPTAFYLCASSTHRGTEAFFGQGTRLTVV.

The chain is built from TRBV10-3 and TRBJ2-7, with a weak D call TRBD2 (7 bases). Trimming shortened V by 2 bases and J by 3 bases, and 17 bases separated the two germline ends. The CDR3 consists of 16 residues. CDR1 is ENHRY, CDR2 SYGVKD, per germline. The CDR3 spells CAISEPGGRAVYEQYF. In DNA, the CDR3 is TGTGCCATCAGTGAGCCGGGGGGCAGGGCGGTCTACGAGCAGTACTTC.

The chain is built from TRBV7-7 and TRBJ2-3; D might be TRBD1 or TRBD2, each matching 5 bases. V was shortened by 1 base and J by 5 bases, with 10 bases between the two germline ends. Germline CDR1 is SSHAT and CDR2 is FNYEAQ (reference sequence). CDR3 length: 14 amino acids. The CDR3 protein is CASSLGDAGDTQYF. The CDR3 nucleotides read TGTGCCAGCAGCTTAGGGGACGCCGGAGATACGCAGTATTTT.

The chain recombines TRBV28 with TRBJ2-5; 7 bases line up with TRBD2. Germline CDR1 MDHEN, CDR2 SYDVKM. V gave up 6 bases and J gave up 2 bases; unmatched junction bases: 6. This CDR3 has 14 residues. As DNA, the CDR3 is TGTGCCAGCAGCCTACTAGCGCCACAAGAGACCCAGTACTTC. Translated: CASSLLAPQETQYF.

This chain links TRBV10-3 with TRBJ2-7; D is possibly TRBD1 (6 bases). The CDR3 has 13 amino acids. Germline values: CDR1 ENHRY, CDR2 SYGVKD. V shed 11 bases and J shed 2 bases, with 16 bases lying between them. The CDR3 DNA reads TGTGCCTCACTGGACAGCTACCCCTACGAGCAGTACTTC. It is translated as CASLDSYPYEQYF.

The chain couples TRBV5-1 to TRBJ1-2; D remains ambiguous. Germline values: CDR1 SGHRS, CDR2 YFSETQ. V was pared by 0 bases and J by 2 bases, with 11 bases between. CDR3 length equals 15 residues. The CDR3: CASSLATGSNYGYTF. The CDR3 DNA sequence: TGCGCCAGCAGCTTGGCAACGGGTTCGAACTATGGCTACACCTTC. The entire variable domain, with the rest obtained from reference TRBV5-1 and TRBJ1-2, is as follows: KAGVTQTPRYLIKTRGQQVTLSCSPISGHRSVSWYQQTPGQGLQFLFEYFSETQRNKGNFPGRFSGRQFSNSRSEMNVSTLELGDSALYLCASSLATGSNYGYTFGSGTRLTVV.

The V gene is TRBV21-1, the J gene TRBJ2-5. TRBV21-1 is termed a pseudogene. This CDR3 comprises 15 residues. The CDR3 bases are TGTGCCAGCAGCACACCCCCGTGGGACCCAGAGACCCAGTACTTC. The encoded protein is CASSTPPWDPETQYF.

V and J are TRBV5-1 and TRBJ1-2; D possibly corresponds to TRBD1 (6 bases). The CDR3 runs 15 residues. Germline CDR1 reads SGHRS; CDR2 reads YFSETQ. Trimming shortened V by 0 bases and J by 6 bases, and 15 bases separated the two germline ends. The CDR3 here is CASSLANGGADGYTF. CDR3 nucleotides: TGCGCCAGCAGCTTGGCCAATGGGGGCGCGGATGGCTACACCTTC.

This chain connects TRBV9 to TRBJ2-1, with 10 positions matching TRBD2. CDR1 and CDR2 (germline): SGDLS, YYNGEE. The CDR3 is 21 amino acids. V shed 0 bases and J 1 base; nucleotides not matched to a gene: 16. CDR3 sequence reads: CASSVGPRGLALRGSYNEQFF. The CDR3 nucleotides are TGTGCCAGCAGCGTAGGACCGAGGGGACTAGCGTTACGAGGTTCCTACAATGAGCAGTTCTTC.

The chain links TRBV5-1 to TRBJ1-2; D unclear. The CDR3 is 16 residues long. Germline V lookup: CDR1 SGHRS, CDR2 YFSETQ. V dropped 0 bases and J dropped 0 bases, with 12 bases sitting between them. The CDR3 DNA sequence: TGCGCCAGCAGCTTGGCCTTTGGTCGCGCTAACTATGGCTACACCTTC. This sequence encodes CASSLAFGRANYGYTF.